The 16 T cell receptor beta chains below all came from one sample that was sequenced in a study of T cell responses to AZD1222 COVID-19 vaccine (TCRdb year 2021). This specimen's time point label, interpreted: baseline before first vaccination. The sample's treatment or condition label is to be understood as: meningococcal conjugate vaccine given as trial control. Library preparation employed the immunoSEQ multiplex PCR assay. The table comes from immuneACCESS by way of TCRdb, which keeps in-frame sequences with V and J called. Part of the clones is missing from these tables; in studies checked, under half for an unresolved V gene and the rest for unknown reasons. The sample table shows some 150,000 clones, and about 91% are seen once. The top ten clones comprise about 3.7% of the sample. The sequenced sample was peripheral blood, obtained on day 0 of MenACWY control vaccination. The receptors shown here come from an adult in good health.

This rearrangement joins TRBV30 to TRBJ2-7; 8 bases agree with TRBD1. The CDR3 has 12 residues. J lost 1 base, V lost 5 bases, and 1 base had no gene match. The germline V gene encodes CDR1 GTSNPN and CDR2 SVGIG (reference sequence). CDR3 in amino acids: CAWGQGSYEQYF. The CDR3 coding sequence is TGTGCCTGGGGACAGGGATCCTACGAGCAGTACTTC.

The chain has TRBV7-2 and TRBJ2-2; 8 bases fit TRBD1. J lost 6 bases, V lost 5 bases, and 5 bases had no gene match. Germline V gene data show CDR1 as SGHTA and CDR2 as FQGNSA. The CDR3 sequence is 14 residues long. DNA for the CDR3: TGTGCCAGCAGCCCCTGGACAGGGTCCGGGGAGCTGTTTTTT. Its translation: CASSPWTGSGELFF.

The chain couples TRBV3-1 (or the pseudogene TRBV3-2) to TRBJ2-6; D not resolved. Trimming took off 8 bases at V and 1 base at J, with 12 bases between the two ends. This CDR3 contains 15 residues. Germline V gene sequence: CDR1 LGHDT, CDR2 YNNKEL (reference sequence). The CDR3 sequence is CASSQTFSGANVLTF. The CDR3 nucleotides are TGTGCCAGCTCCCAGACCTTTTCTGGGGCCAACGTCCTGACTTTC.

The J gene is TRBJ1-2, the V gene TRBV24-1; unclear D gene. There are 11 residues in the CDR3. Germline CDR1 KGHDR, CDR2 SFDVKD. V was pared by 2 bases and J by 8 bases, with 5 bases between. The chain's CDR3 is CATSDSGGYTF. The CDR3 DNA is TGTGCCACCAGTGATTCGGGGGGCTACACCTTC.

The chain recombines TRBV11-3 with TRBJ2-7; 8 bases map to TRBD2. Germline V gives CDR1 SGHNT, CDR2 YENEEA. The CDR3 is 16 residues long. V lost 5 bases and J lost 0; bases outside the gene matches: 9. The CDR3 nucleotides are TGTGCCAGCAGCCGGGGGGGGCGGGATGCCTCCTACGAGCAGTACTTC. Translating it yields CASSRGGRDASYEQYF.

The chain couples TRBV6-5 to TRBJ1-5, with D possibly being TRBD1 (5 bases). Looked up from germline, CDR1 is MNHEY and CDR2 is SVGAGI. Trimming removed 6 bases at V and 2 bases at J, with 11 bases between. There are 14 residues in the CDR3. CDR3 nucleotides: TGTGCCAGCAGCCGGATGGGGGGCAATCAGCCCCAGCATTTT. It is translated as CASSRMGGNQPQHF.

The V gene is TRBV12-3 or TRBV12-4, the J gene TRBJ1-1; TRBD1 might be the D (5 bases). V was shortened by 7 bases and J by 0 bases, with 9 bases between the two germline ends. The CDR3 runs to 13 residues. CDR3 sequence reads: CASTVQVNTEAFF. The CDR3 DNA reads TGTGCCAGCACCGTACAGGTGAACACTGAAGCTTTCTTT.

This chain connects TRBV3-1 (or the pseudogene TRBV3-2) to TRBJ2-7; TRBD2 might be the D (6 bases). The CDR3 totals 15 residues. V lost 5 bases, J lost 4 bases, and 18 bases lay in between. The germline V gene has CDR1 LGHDT and CDR2 YNNKEL (reference sequence). CDR3 protein: CASSAGGGGIYEQYF. CDR3 in DNA: TGTGCCAGCAGCGCCGGGGGAGGCGGGATTTACGAGCAGTACTTC.

This clone was seen a few times. This chain uses TRBV14 with TRBJ1-2, with a weak D call TRBD1 (5 bases). There are 13 residues in the CDR3. Germline loops: CDR1 SGHDN, CDR2 FVKESK. V lost 4 bases, J lost 2 bases, and 8 bases lay in between. The chain's CDR3 is CASSRDRNYGYTF. The CDR3 coding sequence is TGTGCCAGCAGCCGCGACAGAAACTATGGCTACACCTTC.

V is TRBV27 and J is TRBJ2-3; 9 bases line up with TRBD2. The CDR3 is made up of 14 amino acids. CDR1 and CDR2 from the germline V gene are MNHEY and SMNVEV (reference sequence). V trimming: 5 bases; J trimming: 4 bases; junction bases outside the gene matches: 4. CDR3: CASSRAGGPDTQYF. For the CDR3, the DNA is TGTGCCAGCAGTAGGGCGGGAGGGCCAGATACGCAGTATTTT.

V is TRBV6-1 and J is TRBJ1-3, with D possibly TRBD1 on 6 matching bases. Germline loops: CDR1 MNHNS, CDR2 SASEGT. This CDR3 is built from 17 residues. Deletions cut 4 bases from V and 0 bases from J, with 16 bases between. The CDR3 loop is CASSGRWGQGSGNTIYF. As DNA, the CDR3 is TGTGCCAGCAGTGGGCGTTGGGGACAAGGCTCTGGAAACACCATATATTTT.

A word on this clone: This CDR3 is also generated by other DNA sequences in the sample. The gene calls are TRBV12-3 or TRBV12-4 and TRBJ2-2; the D is unclear. The V gene lost 3 bases and the J gene lost 3 bases, with 2 bases spanning the gap. This CDR3 is built from 12 residues. The CDR3 sequence: CASSFYTGELFF. DNA for the CDR3: TGTGCCAGCAGTTTTTACACCGGGGAGCTGTTTTTT.

About this clone itself: One end of the junction does not line up with germline, which may come from a read error. The chain joins TRBV7-7 to TRBJ1-6; no firm D call. The CDR3 covers 13 residues. Germline assignment: CDR1 SSHAT and CDR2 FNYEAQ (reference sequence). The CDR3 here is CASSLELGSPLHF. Written as DNA, the CDR3 is TGTGCTAGCAGCTTAGAACTGGGATCACCCCTCCACTTT.

The CDR3 sequence: CASSLSWGSQPQHF. As DNA, the CDR3 is TGTGCCAGCAGCTTGAGCTGGGGAAGTCAGCCCCAGCATTTT. The rearrangement joins TRBV5-5 to TRBJ1-5; D remains unclear. The germline V gene has CDR1 SGHKS and CDR2 YYEKEE (reference sequence). V dropped 1 base and J dropped 6 bases, with 11 bases sitting between them. The CDR3 covers 14 residues.

The chain joins TRBV6-6 to TRBJ1-5; D gene unclear. Germline CDR1 reads MNHNY; CDR2 reads SVGAGI (reference sequence). The CDR3 is made up of 14 amino acids. With 6 bases removed from V and 2 bases from J, the gap between germline ends came to 11 bases. The CDR3 bases are TGTGCCAGCAGACAGCAGGTGGGCAATCAGCCCCAGCATTTT. It specifies CASRQQVGNQPQHF.

The chain combines TRBV2 with TRBJ2-5; possibly TRBD1 or TRBD2 for D (6 bases each). This CDR3 region has 16 residues. The V gene's germline CDR1 is SNHLY and CDR2 FYNNEI. V was trimmed by 5 bases and J by 4 bases, leaving 20 bases between them. In DNA, the CDR3 is TGTGCCAGCAGTCGCAATAGCGGAGGGGGGCCAGAGACCCAGTACTTC. Encoded protein: CASSRNSGGGPETQYF.